One and the same sample provided the 22 T cell receptor beta chains below, sequenced in a study of T cell responses to AZD1222 COVID-19 vaccine. The table came from immunoSEQ multiplex PCR; TCRdb's copy has only in-frame clones and leaves some out. The sample includes over 120,000 clones, just under 95% of them seen just once. The sequences come from peripheral blood, collected after recovery from COVID-19. These receptors all stem from an adult who had recovered from COVID-19.

V gene TRBV19 combines with J gene TRBJ2-2; D not certain. The V and J ends lost 7 bases and 2 bases respectively, with 2 bases between them. CDR3 length: 11 residues. The germline V gene encodes CDR1 LNHDA and CDR2 SQIVND (reference sequence). This CDR3 is CASTNTGELFF. Written as DNA, the CDR3 is TGTGCCAGTACCAACACCGGGGAGCTGTTTTTT. The whole variable domain, remainder taken from reference TRBV19 and TRBJ2-2, is DGGITQSPKYLFRKEGQNVTLSCEQNLNHDAMYWYRQDPGQGLRLIYYSQIVNDFQKGDIAEGYSVSREKKESFPLTVTSAQKNPTAFYLCASTNTGELFFGEGSRLTVL.

This chain links TRBV5-1 with TRBJ2-3; D not resolved. Germline CDR1 SGHRS, CDR2 YFSETQ. The CDR3 loop spans 14 amino acids. Trimming took off 0 bases at V and 2 bases at J, with 7 bases between the two ends. CDR3 amino acids: CASSLGSLTDTQYF. For the CDR3, the DNA is TGCGCCAGCAGCTTGGGTTCTCTCACAGATACGCAGTATTTT.

V usage is TRBV30 and J usage is TRBJ2-3, with TRBD2 identical over 11 bases. V was pared by 3 bases and J by 7 bases, with 12 bases of the junction left unmatched. Germline CDR1 reads GTSNPN; CDR2 reads SVGIG (reference sequence). This CDR3 is built from 16 residues. The CDR3: CAWRATIAGGVHTQYF. For the CDR3, the DNA is TGTGCCTGGAGGGCAACAATAGCGGGGGGGGTTCATACGCAGTATTTT.

The chain employs TRBV7-6 and TRBJ2-7, with D possibly called TRBD1 or TRBD2 (5 bases each). The germline V gene encodes CDR1 SGHVS and CDR2 FNYEAQ. The CDR3 contains 16 residues. The V end was cut by 1 base, the J end by 2 bases, with 15 bases between. Here the CDR3 reads CASSLGVGTVPYEQYF. The CDR3 bases are TGTGCCAGCAGCTTAGGGGTAGGGACCGTACCCTACGAGCAGTACTTC.

The rearrangement joins TRBV29-1 to TRBJ2-7; unclear D gene. CDR3 length equals 16 residues. The V gene's germline CDR1 is SQVTM and CDR2 ANQGSEA. V was cut by 0 bases and J by 2 bases, with 17 bases left in between. CDR3 sequence: CSVEDSNPQTAYEQYF. The CDR3 nucleotides are TGCAGCGTTGAAGATTCGAACCCACAGACCGCCTACGAGCAGTACTTC.

The chain joins TRBV28 to TRBJ1-2; the D is unclear. Germline loops: CDR1 MDHEN, CDR2 SYDVKM. The CDR3 has 12 amino acids. Trimming took 3 bases from V and 5 from J, leaving 7 bases between them. The DNA of the CDR3 is TGTGCCAGCAGTTTTAAGGTTTATGGCTACACCTTC. Protein: CASSFKVYGYTF.

This clone was seen a single time. This rearrangement joins TRBV10-2 to TRBJ2-1, with TRBD1 matching 12 bases. Germline CDR1 reads WSHSY; CDR2 reads SAAADI. CDR3 length: 16 amino acids. V lost 6 bases, J lost 8 bases, and 11 bases stayed unmatched. In DNA, the CDR3 is TGCGCCAGCAGCAAAACCCCGGGACAGGGGGCTCATGAGCAGTTCTTC. This codes for CASSKTPGQGAHEQFF.

V is TRBV7-8 and J is TRBJ1-2, with TRBD1 identical over 7 bases. The CDR3 totals 15 residues. Per the germline V gene, CDR1 is SGHVS and CDR2 is FQNEAQ. J lost 2 bases, V lost 4 bases, and 7 bases had no gene match. The CDR3 nucleotides read TGTGCCAGCAGCTCCGTGACAGGGAACAACTATGGCTACACCTTC. This translates into CASSSVTGNNYGYTF.

The chain has TRBV30 and TRBJ1-5; D gene unclear. The CDR3 is 12 amino acids. CDR1 is GTSNPN, CDR2 SVGIG, per germline (reference sequence). Trimming left V 2 bases short and J 3 bases short, with 5 bases between. The CDR3 DNA reads as TGTGCCTGGAGTACGAACAATCAGCCCCAGCATTTT. Translated, it gives CAWSTNNQPQHF.

V gene TRBV30 combines with J gene TRBJ2-7; D call uncertain. With 2 bases removed from V and 1 base from J, the gap between germline ends came to 9 bases. Germline V CDR1 and CDR2: GTSNPN, SVGIG (reference sequence). This CDR3 has 13 amino acids. CDR3 loop: CAWSPPLSYEQYF. DNA for the CDR3: TGTGCCTGGAGTCCACCCCTTTCCTACGAGCAGTACTTC.

The rearrangement links TRBV4-1 to TRBJ2-7; unclear D gene. This CDR3 has 13 residues. Trimming cost V 2 bases and J 5 bases, with 10 bases left between them. From germline, CDR1 is MGHRA and CDR2 YSYEKL. Written as DNA, the CDR3 is TGCGCCAGCAGCCAATTCGTCAACGACGAGCAGTACTTC. Protein: CASSQFVNDEQYF.

The chain links TRBV29-1 to TRBJ1-2, with 9 bases that match TRBD1. Germline-derived CDR1 and CDR2 are SQVTM and ANQGSEA. CDR3 size: 14 residues. Trimming took 6 bases from V and 0 from J; bases not matched to a gene: 5. This CDR3 is CSVAGDRANYGYTF. CDR3 DNA sequence: TGCAGCGTGGCGGGGGACAGGGCTAACTATGGCTACACCTTC.

The DNA of the CDR3 is TGTGCCAGCAGCTTAGGGTTAGCGGGCTACGAGCAGTACTTC. Amino acid sequence: CASSLGLAGYEQYF. The genes are TRBV11-2 and TRBJ2-7; TRBD2 matches 7 bases. Looked up from germline, CDR1 is SGHAT and CDR2 is FQNNGV. There are 14 residues in the CDR3. V was pared by 1 base and J by 3 bases, with 3 bases of the junction left unmatched.

The chain links TRBV2 to TRBJ2-7; a possible D gene is TRBD1 (6 bases). Germline V gene lookup returns CDR1 SNHLY and CDR2 FYNNEI. There are 14 residues in the CDR3. Deletions cut 6 bases from V and 0 bases from J, with 12 bases between. CDR3 amino acids: CASRETGHSYEQYF. CDR3 nucleotides: TGTGCCAGCAGGGAAACAGGGCACTCCTACGAGCAGTACTTC.

The chain uses TRBV28 and TRBJ1-2, with D possibly being TRBD1 (6 bases). The CDR3 contains 13 residues. V shed 10 bases and J shed 5 bases, with 17 bases lying between them. Germline values: CDR1 MDHEN, CDR2 SYDVKM. As DNA, the CDR3 is TGTGCCATCTTGACAGGTCCCCTTTATGGCTACACCTTC. Translating it yields CAILTGPLYGYTF.

This clone was observed a few times. This sequence joins TRBV6-1 and TRBJ2-2; 12 bases align to TRBD1. The V gene end was trimmed by 4 bases and the J gene end by 3 bases; junction bases not matched to a gene: 12. There are 19 residues in the CDR3. The germline V gene encodes CDR1 MNHNS and CDR2 SASEGT. The CDR3 DNA reads as TGTGCCAGCAGTGCAACTCGACCCGGGACAGGGGGCCACACCGGGGAGCTGTTTTTT. This codes for CASSATRPGTGGHTGELFF.

The CDR3 nucleotides are TGCGCCAGCAGTGAGCTTGCAGGGCCGCAAGAGACCCAGTACTTC. Translation gives CASSELAGPQETQYF. The chain is built from TRBV10-1 and TRBJ2-5; TRBD1 is a possible D gene (5 bases). The CDR3 length is 15 residues. V shed 2 bases and J shed 2 bases, with 12 bases lying between them. Germline V gene data show CDR1 as WNHNN and CDR2 as SYGVQD (reference sequence).

The chain employs TRBV6-1 and TRBJ2-2; D remains ambiguous. V was clipped by 2 bases and J by 0 bases, with 7 bases between them. In germline, CDR1 is MNHNS, CDR2 SASEGT. CDR3 length: 15 residues. The CDR3 nucleotides read TGTGCCAGCAGTGAACTGAGCGCGAACACCGGGGAGCTGTTTTTT. Residues: CASSELSANTGELFF.

This clone was seen just once. This chain joins TRBV2 and TRBJ2-2; tentative D call: TRBD2 (5 bases). Germline values: CDR1 SNHLY, CDR2 FYNNEI. The CDR3 covers 15 residues. Trimming left V 2 bases short and J 6 bases short, with 13 bases between. DNA for the CDR3: TGTGCCAGCAGTGAATCTCTCCCCGGGGCCGGGGAGCTGTTTTTT. Translation gives CASSESLPGAGELFF.

V gene TRBV7-9 combines with J gene TRBJ2-7; D is possibly TRBD1 or TRBD2 (6 bases each). The CDR3 totals 18 residues. The germline V and J ends were trimmed by 5 bases and 3 bases, with 26 bases remaining between them. Germline loops: CDR1 SEHNR, CDR2 FQNEAQ (reference sequence). CDR3 nucleotide sequence: TGTGCCAGCAGCCATCAAGGGGGGACACGGGCTGGGGGCTACGAGCAGTACTTC. Translation gives CASSHQGGTRAGGYEQYF.

The chain employs TRBV5-1 and TRBJ2-1; D gene unclear. The germline V gene encodes CDR1 SGHRS and CDR2 YFSETQ. The length of the CDR3 is 12 residues. V was pared by 3 bases and J by 6 bases, with 7 bases between. The CDR3 DNA is TGCGCCAGCAGCTCGGACCTCAATGAGCAGTTCTTC. Protein sequence: CASSSDLNEQFF.

The chain employs TRBV9 and TRBJ2-7; a possible D gene is TRBD1 (6 bases). The CDR3 has 16 amino acids. CDR1 and CDR2 (germline): SGDLS, YYNGEE. V shed 9 bases and J shed 4 bases, with 26 bases lying between them. As DNA, the CDR3 is TGTGCCACCGCGCGACCTCAGGGGCCAAGGGTATACGAGCAGTACTTC. Translated: CATARPQGPRVYEQYF.